This TCR beta chain was documented in a study of vaccination and CD4 T cells after COVID-19. Background on the study: A vaccine, either BNT162b2 or mRNA-1273, was given to participants in two doses. A CEFX pool, an HIV-1 Nef pool, or else no peptide went into the control cultures.

Documented treatment: 10-day PBMC culture with coronavirus spike peptide pools or control peptides (ViraFEST assay). Dates of PCR positivity, March to December 2020, preceded the US Alpha, Beta and Delta variants. Per well, some 2 million PBMCs were cultured in the presence of roughly 10 IU/ml IL-2 and 10 ug/ml peptide pools. Within the sample, this clonotype is medium-sized. Its target is unknown. This CDR3 is 18 amino acids long. An Oncomine TCR Beta short-read assay was used to sequence the DNA from cultured CD4+ T cells. MiXCR, run by TCRdb on the PCR reads, gives a single entry per CDR3 protein. The table shows 3,000 to 3,500 distinct CDR3 sequences, with about 40% occurring only once.

The chain carries TRBV21-1 and TRBJ2-5; the D call TRBD2 from the table was never checked on the DNA. TRBV21-1 is a documented pseudogene. Sequencing was performed on CD4+ T cells from blood, cultured in vitro. The source of this sequence is a human donor who had recovered from COVID-19. The CDR3 nucleotides are TGTGCCAGCAGCAAAGTGCCTAGCGGCGGAATAAAGCAAGAGACCCAGTACTTC. It is translated as CASSKVPSGGIKQETQYF.